These 12 T cell receptor beta chains were all obtained from the same sample, sequenced in a study of cytotoxic CD8 clonotypes in ibrutinib-treated CLL. The assay was immunoSEQ multiplex PCR, and TCRdb's table has in-frame clones only and misses some. The sample carries 150,000 or so clones, around 84% recorded once. The sample here was PBMCs, taken after 36 months of ibrutinib treatment. Receptor source: a human donor with chronic lymphocytic leukemia.

The sample holds one count of this clone. The chain uses TRBV6-5 and TRBJ1-2; maybe TRBD1 (5 bases). Germline CDR1 reads MNHEY; CDR2 reads SVGAGI. V shed 2 bases and J shed 4 bases, with 8 bases lying between them. CDR3 length: 13 amino acids. The CDR3 reads CASSYGGSYGYTF. The CDR3 bases are TGTGCCAGCAGTTACGGGGGATCCTATGGCTACACCTTC.

The chain uses TRBV19 and TRBJ1-2; D unclear. CDR1 and CDR2 from the germline V gene are LNHDA and SQIVND (reference sequence). This CDR3 has 13 residues. V shed 6 bases and J shed 2 bases, with 10 bases lying between them. The CDR3 is CASRKGRNYGYTF. CDR3 sequence (DNA): TGTGCCAGTAGAAAAGGACGGAACTATGGCTACACCTTC.

The J gene is TRBJ2-3, the V gene TRBV29-1; D is unclear. V lost 6 bases and J lost 4, with 5 bases in between. CDR3 length: 10 residues. Germline V gene data show CDR1 as SQVTM and CDR2 as ANQGSEA. The CDR3 DNA is TGCAGCGTCTTATCAGATACGCAGTATTTT. The encoded protein is CSVLSDTQYF.

A word on this clone: An end of the junction differs from the germline gene, which may be a read error. The chain is built from TRBV6-5 and TRBJ1-2; D is perhaps TRBD1 (5 bases). CDR1 and CDR2 from the germline V gene are MNHEY and SVGAGI. The CDR3 covers 15 residues. CDR3 sequence (DNA): TGCGCCAGCAGACTTGGATCCGGGGGTAGGGATGGCTACACCTTC. It specifies CASRLGSGGRDGYTF.

This clone appeared a few times. The chain employs TRBV10-1 and TRBJ2-2; the match to TRBD2 covers 7 bases. CDR3 length: 13 amino acids. Germline trimming cut 9 bases from V and 3 bases from J; bases unmatched to any gene: 4. CDR1 and CDR2 from the germline V gene are WNHNN and SYGVQD (reference sequence). CDR3 coding DNA: TGCGCCAGTGCCCGGGAGGACACCGGGGAGCTGTTTTTT. Protein: CASAREDTGELFF.

This clone occurred a few times. V is TRBV2 and J is TRBJ1-1; D gene unclear. In germline, CDR1 is SNHLY, CDR2 FYNNEI. V lost 7 bases and J 8 bases, leaving 23 bases between the germline ends. The CDR3 totals 15 residues. CDR3 sequence: CASTTRRGIKREAFF. The CDR3 DNA is TGTGCCAGCACGACTCGACGAGGCATAAAAAGGGAAGCTTTCTTT.

The chain recombines TRBV9 with TRBJ2-1; a weak D match, TRBD2 (6 bases). This CDR3 has 16 amino acids. Germline lookup yields CDR1 SGDLS and CDR2 YYNGEE. V was clipped by 4 bases and J by 5 bases, with 19 bases between them. The CDR3 DNA reads TGTGCCAGCAGCCCCCGTCCCGGGACTTTGGACAATGAGCAGTTCTTC. This translates into CASSPRPGTLDNEQFF.

The chain uses TRBV19 and TRBJ2-2; D perhaps matches TRBD1 (6 bases). The V end lost 6 bases, the J end lost 3 bases, and 14 bases lay between the germline ends. The CDR3 spans 15 residues. From germline, CDR1 is LNHDA and CDR2 SQIVND (reference sequence). In DNA, the CDR3 is TGTGCCAGTAGGCCGGGACAAGGGTACACCGGGGAGCTGTTTTTT. Its protein product is CASRPGQGYTGELFF.

Notes on this clone: Mismatch with germline at one junction end may stem from a read error. The chain uses TRBV2 and TRBJ2-4, with 7 bases fitting TRBD1. The CDR3 totals 10 residues. CDR1 is SNHLY and CDR2 is FYNNEI in the germline V gene. This CDR3 reads CASRGRDSLF. CDR3 DNA sequence: TGTGCCAGCAGGGGCCGGGACAGCCTCTTC.

The chain is built from TRBV5-1 and TRBJ1-4; D ambiguous. The V and J ends lost 2 bases and 4 bases respectively, with 9 bases between them. The CDR3 is 14 residues long. Germline V gene lookup returns CDR1 SGHRS and CDR2 YFSETQ. DNA for the CDR3: TGCGCCAGCAGCTTCGGGGTCAATAATGAAAAACTGTTTTTT. Protein: CASSFGVNNEKLFF. The variable domain in full, completed from reference TRBV5-1 and TRBJ1-4, reads KAGVTQTPRYLIKTRGQQVTLSCSPISGHRSVSWYQQTPGQGLQFLFEYFSETQRNKGNFPGRFSGRQFSNSRSEMNVSTLELGDSALYLCASSFGVNNEKLFFGSGTQLSVL.

This chain links TRBV10-3 with TRBJ1-1; no clear D. The CDR3 covers 14 residues. Per germline, CDR1 ENHRY and CDR2 SYGVKD. With 9 bases removed from V and 4 bases from J, the gap between germline ends came to 18 bases. The CDR3 sequence is CAIEAGPPGTEAFF. The CDR3 DNA reads as TGTGCCATAGAGGCCGGACCCCCGGGCACTGAAGCTTTCTTT.

The genes are TRBV7-2 and TRBJ1-2; 7 positions agree with TRBD1. The CDR3 is 13 residues long. Per the germline V gene, CDR1 is SGHTA and CDR2 is FQGNSA. V shed 5 bases, J shed 6 bases, and the junction held 6 bases outside the gene matches. CDR3 residues: CASSNRQGHGYTF. CDR3 DNA sequence: TGTGCCAGCAGCAATCGACAGGGCCATGGCTACACCTTC.